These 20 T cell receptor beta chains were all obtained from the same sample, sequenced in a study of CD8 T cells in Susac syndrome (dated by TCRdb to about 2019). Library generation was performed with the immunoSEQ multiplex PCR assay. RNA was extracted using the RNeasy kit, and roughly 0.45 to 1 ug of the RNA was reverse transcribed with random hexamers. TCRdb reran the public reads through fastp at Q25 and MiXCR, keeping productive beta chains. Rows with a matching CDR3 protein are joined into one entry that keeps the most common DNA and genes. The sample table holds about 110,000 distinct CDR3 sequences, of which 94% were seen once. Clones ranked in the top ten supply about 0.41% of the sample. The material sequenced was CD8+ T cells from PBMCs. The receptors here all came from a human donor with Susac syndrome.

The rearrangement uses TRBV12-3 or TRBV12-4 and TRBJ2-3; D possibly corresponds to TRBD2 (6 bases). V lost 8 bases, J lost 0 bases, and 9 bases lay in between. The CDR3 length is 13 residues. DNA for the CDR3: TGTGCCAGCTTAGCGGCTAGCACAGATACGCAGTATTTT. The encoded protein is CASLAASTDTQYF.

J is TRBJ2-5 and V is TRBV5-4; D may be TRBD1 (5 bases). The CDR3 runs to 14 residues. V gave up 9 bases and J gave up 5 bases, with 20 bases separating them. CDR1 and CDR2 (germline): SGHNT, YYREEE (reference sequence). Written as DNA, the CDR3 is TGTGCCATCCCCGGCCCTATACAGGAGGAGACCCAGTACTTC. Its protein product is CAIPGPIQEETQYF.

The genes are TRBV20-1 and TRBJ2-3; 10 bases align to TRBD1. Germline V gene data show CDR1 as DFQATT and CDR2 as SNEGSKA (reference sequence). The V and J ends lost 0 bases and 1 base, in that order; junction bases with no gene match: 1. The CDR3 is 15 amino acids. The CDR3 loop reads CSARDGTGGTDTQYF. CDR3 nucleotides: TGCAGTGCTAGAGATGGGACAGGGGGCACAGATACGCAGTATTTT.

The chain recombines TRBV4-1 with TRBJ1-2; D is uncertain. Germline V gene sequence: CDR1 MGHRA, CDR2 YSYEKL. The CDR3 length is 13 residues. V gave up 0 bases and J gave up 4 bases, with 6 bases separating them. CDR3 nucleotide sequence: TGCGCCAGCAGCCAAGAGACGGCCTATGGCTACACCTTC. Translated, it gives CASSQETAYGYTF.

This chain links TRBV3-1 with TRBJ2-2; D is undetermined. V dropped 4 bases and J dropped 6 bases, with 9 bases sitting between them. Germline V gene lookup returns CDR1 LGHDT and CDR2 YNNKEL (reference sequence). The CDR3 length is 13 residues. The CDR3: CASSPVFPGELFF. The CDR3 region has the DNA TGTGCCAGCAGCCCCGTTTTTCCCGGGGAGCTGTTTTTT. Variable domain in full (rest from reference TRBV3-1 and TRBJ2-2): DTAVSQTPKYLVTQMGNDKSIKCEQNLGHDTMYWYKQDSKKFLKIMFSYNNKELIINETVPNRFSPKSPDKAHLNLHINSLELGDSAVYFCASSPVFPGELFFGEGSRLTVL.

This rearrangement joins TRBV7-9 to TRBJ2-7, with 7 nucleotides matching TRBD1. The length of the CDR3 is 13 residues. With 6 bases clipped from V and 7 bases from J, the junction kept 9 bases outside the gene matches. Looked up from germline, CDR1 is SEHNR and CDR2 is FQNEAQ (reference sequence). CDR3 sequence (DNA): TGTGCCAGCAGTCTGACAGGGCCCCCGGAGCAGTACTTC. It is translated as CASSLTGPPEQYF. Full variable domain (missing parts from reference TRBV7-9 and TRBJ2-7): DTGVSQNPRHKITKRGQNVTFRCDPISEHNRLYWYRQTLGQGPEFLTYFQNEAQLEKSRLLSDRFSAERPKGSFSTLEIQRTEQGDSAMYLCASSLTGPPEQYFGPGTRLTVT.

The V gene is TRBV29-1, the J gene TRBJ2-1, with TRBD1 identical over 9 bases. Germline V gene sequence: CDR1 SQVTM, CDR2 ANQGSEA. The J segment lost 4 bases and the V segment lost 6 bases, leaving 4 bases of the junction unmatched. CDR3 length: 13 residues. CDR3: CSVPDRGYNEQFF. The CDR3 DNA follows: TGCAGCGTCCCGGACAGGGGTTACAATGAGCAGTTCTTC.

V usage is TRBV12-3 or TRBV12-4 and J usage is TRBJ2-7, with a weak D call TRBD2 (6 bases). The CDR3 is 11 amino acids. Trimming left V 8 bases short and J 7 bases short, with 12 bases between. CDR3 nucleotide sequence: TGTGCCAGCGGGGACTTGGGGGAGCAGTACTTC. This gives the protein CASGDLGEQYF.

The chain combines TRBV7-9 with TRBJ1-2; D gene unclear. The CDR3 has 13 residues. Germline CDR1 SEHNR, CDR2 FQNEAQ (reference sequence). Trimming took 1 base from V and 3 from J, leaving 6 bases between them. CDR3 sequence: CASSLGADYGYTF. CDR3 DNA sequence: TGTGCCAGCAGCTTAGGCGCGGACTATGGCTACACCTTC.

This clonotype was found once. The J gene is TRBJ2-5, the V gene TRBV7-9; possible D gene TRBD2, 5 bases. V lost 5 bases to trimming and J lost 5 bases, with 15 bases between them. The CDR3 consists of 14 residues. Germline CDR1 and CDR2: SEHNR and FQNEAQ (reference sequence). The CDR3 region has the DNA TGTGCCAGCAGCATTAGCGCGGAAGGGGAGACCCAGTACTTC. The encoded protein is CASSISAEGETQYF.

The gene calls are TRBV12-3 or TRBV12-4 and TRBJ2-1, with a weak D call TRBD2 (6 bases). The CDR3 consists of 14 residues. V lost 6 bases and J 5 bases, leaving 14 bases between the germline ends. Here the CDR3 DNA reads TGTGCCAGCAGCCGTGGGGGGTTGGACAATGAGCAGTTCTTC. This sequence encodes CASSRGGLDNEQFF.

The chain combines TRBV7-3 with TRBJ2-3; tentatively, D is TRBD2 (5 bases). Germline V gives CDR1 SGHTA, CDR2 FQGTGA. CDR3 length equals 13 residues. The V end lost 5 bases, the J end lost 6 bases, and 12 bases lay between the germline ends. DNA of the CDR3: TGTGCCAGCAGCGACCCACTAGTCGATACGCAGTATTTT. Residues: CASSDPLVDTQYF.

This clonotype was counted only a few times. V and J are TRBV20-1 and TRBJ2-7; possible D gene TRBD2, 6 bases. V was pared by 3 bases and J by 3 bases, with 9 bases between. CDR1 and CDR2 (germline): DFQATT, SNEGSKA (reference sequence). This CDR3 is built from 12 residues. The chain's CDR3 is CSARDGGYEQYF. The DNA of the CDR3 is TGCAGTGCTAGGGACGGGGGCTACGAGCAGTACTTC.

The CDR3: CASSPRLASGDGETQYF. The CDR3 nucleotides are TGTGCCAGCAGCCCCCGCCTAGCGTCTGGGGATGGAGAGACCCAGTACTTC. This chain connects TRBV5-6 to TRBJ2-5, with D possibly being TRBD2 (6 bases). The CDR3 totals 17 residues. Per germline, CDR1 SGHDT and CDR2 YYEEEE. Trimming took 4 bases from V and 4 from J, leaving 23 bases between them.

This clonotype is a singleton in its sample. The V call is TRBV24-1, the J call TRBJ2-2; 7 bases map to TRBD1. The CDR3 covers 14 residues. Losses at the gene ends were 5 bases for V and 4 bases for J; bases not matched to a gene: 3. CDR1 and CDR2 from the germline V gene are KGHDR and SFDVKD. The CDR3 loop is CATSAPGGTGELFF. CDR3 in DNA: TGTGCCACCAGTGCCCCAGGGGGCACCGGGGAGCTGTTTTTT.

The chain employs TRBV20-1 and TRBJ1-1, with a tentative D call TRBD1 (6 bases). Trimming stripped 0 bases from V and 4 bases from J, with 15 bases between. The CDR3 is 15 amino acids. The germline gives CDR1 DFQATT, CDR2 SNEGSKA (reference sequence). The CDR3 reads CSARDFRGEATEAFF. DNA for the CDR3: TGCAGTGCTAGAGATTTCAGGGGAGAAGCCACTGAAGCTTTCTTT.

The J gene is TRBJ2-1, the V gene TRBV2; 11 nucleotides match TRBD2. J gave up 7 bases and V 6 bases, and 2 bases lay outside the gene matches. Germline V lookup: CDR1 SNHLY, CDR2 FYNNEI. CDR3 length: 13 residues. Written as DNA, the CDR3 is TGTGCCAGCAGAGGGACTAGCGGTAATGAGCAGTTCTTC. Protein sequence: CASRGTSGNEQFF.

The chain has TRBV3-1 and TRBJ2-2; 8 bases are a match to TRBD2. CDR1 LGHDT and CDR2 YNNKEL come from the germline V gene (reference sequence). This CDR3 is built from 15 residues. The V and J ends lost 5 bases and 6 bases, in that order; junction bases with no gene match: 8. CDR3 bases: TGTGCCAGCAGCACCTGGGACGGGGGGGCCGGGGAGCTGTTTTTT. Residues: CASSTWDGGAGELFF. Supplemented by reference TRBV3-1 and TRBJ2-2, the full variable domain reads DTAVSQTPKYLVTQMGNDKSIKCEQNLGHDTMYWYKQDSKKFLKIMFSYNNKELIINETVPNRFSPKSPDKAHLNLHINSLELGDSAVYFCASSTWDGGAGELFFGEGSRLTVL.

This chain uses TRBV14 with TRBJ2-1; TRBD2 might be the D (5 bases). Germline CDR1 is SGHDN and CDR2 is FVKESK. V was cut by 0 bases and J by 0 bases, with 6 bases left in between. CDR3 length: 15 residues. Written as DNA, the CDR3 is TGTGCCAGCAGCCAAGAAGGGAGCTCCTACAATGAGCAGTTCTTC. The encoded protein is CASSQEGSSYNEQFF.

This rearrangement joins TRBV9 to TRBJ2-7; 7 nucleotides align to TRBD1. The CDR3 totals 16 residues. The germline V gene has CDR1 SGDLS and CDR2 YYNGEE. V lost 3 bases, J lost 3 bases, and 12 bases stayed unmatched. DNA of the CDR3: TGTGCCAGCAGCGCCTCCGGGACAGATACGAACTACGAGCAGTACTTC. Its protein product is CASSASGTDTNYEQYF.